The 20 T cell receptor beta chains in this list originate from one sample, sequenced in a study of vaccination and CD4 T cells after COVID-19. These receptors have no known antigen. CD4+ T cells that had been cultured provided DNA sequenced with the Oncomine TCR Beta short-read assay. TCRdb passed the PCR reads through MiXCR, listing each CDR3 protein once. The data contain 14,000 or so distinct CDR3 sequences, roughly 31% of them seen just once; the ten biggest clones take up about 20%. Regarding treatment: 10-day PBMC culture with coronavirus spike peptide pools or control peptides (ViraFEST assay). Sequencing input: cultured CD4+ T cells from blood. These receptors were taken from a human donor with COVID-19.

The gene calls are TRBV28 and TRBJ2-2, with D tentatively TRBD1 (6 bases). Trimming pared 0 bases from V and 3 bases from J, leaving 11 bases between. The CDR3 has 16 amino acids. Germline CDR1 is MDHEN and CDR2 is SYDVKM. In DNA, the CDR3 is TGTGCCAGCAGTTTATGGGGGGCCCCTCACACCGGGGAGCTGTTTTTT. It specifies CASSLWGAPHTGELFF. Looking up the rest from reference TRBV28 and TRBJ2-2 gives the full variable domain: DVKVTQSSRYLVKRTGEKVFLECVQDMDHENMFWYRQDPGLGLRLIYFSYDVKMKEKGDIPEGYSVSREKKERFSLILESASTNQTSMYLCASSLWGAPHTGELFFGEGSRLTVL.

By share of the sample, this clonotype is medium-sized. This rearrangement joins TRBV30 to TRBJ1-2, with 7 bases lining up with TRBD1. Trimming cost V 3 bases and J 8 bases; bases outside gene matches: 9. CDR1 and CDR2 from the germline V gene are GTSNPN and SVGIG (reference sequence). The CDR3 is 13 amino acids. Here the CDR3 DNA reads TGTGCCTGGAGCACAGGGGCCCCACGCGGCTACACCTTC. Translated: CAWSTGAPRGYTF.

In this sample, this clonotype turned up a few times. J is TRBJ2-7 and V is TRBV7-6; 7 bases agree with TRBD1. Trimming at V came to 5 bases and at J to 7 bases, leaving 11 bases not matched to a gene. Germline V lookup: CDR1 SGHVS, CDR2 FNYEAQ. The CDR3 spans 14 residues. CDR3 sequence: CASSARTGAREQYF. The CDR3 DNA sequence: TGTGCCAGCAGCGCTAGGACAGGAGCTCGGGAGCAGTACTTC.

The V and J genes are TRBV5-4 and TRBJ2-5, with TRBD2 matching 12 bases. The V gene end was trimmed by 3 bases and the J gene end by 5 bases; junction bases not matched to a gene: 5. Germline V gene data show CDR1 as SGHNT and CDR2 as YYREEE (reference sequence). This CDR3 spans 15 amino acids. The CDR3 is CASSSRLAGVETQYF. In DNA, the CDR3 is TGTGCCAGCAGCTCCAGACTAGCGGGGGTGGAGACCCAGTACTTC.

This clonotype was observed a handful of times. The chain carries TRBV2 and TRBJ1-2; tentative D call: TRBD1 (5 bases). The germline CDR1 and CDR2 sequences are SNHLY and FYNNEI. With 1 base removed from V and 8 bases from J, the gap between germline ends came to 17 bases. The CDR3 sequence is 15 residues long. The CDR3 loop is CASSEDGGDLRGYTF. CDR3 nucleotides: TGTGCCAGCAGTGAAGACGGGGGGGATCTTCGGGGCTACACCTTC.

The chain recombines TRBV6-2 or TRBV6-3 with TRBJ2-3; 12 nucleotides match TRBD2. CDR1 and CDR2 (germline): MNHEY, SVGEGT. V dropped 2 bases and J dropped 7; count of bases not matched to a gene: 4. The CDR3 runs to 15 residues. The CDR3 spells CASSYRTSGVYTQYF. The CDR3 bases are TGTGCCAGCAGTTACCGGACTAGCGGGGTATATACGCAGTATTTT.

The chain carries TRBV27 and TRBJ2-5; D may correspond to TRBD1 or TRBD2 (6 bases each). The V gene's germline CDR1 is MNHEY and CDR2 SMNVEV (reference sequence). The CDR3 length is 16 residues. Trimming took 3 bases from V and 2 from J, leaving 16 bases between them. CDR3 sequence reads: CASSFGRGRNQETQYF. The CDR3 DNA is TGTGCCAGCAGTTTTGGACGGGGGCGCAATCAAGAGACCCAGTACTTC.

This clonotype was picked up a small number of times. V is TRBV20-1 and J is TRBJ1-6; weak D call: TRBD1 (5 bases). Between the trimmed V and J ends, which lost 7 bases and 7 bases, there was a span of 17 bases. Germline lookup yields CDR1 DFQATT and CDR2 SNEGSKA (reference sequence). The CDR3 has 14 amino acids. As DNA, the CDR3 is TGCAGTGGGCCCCAGGGACCCGCGAATTCACCCCTCCACTTT. Amino acids: CSGPQGPANSPLHF.

J is TRBJ2-5 and V is TRBV19, with 7 bases identical to TRBD1. CDR1 LNHDA and CDR2 SQIVND come from the germline V gene (reference sequence). Trimming at V came to 3 bases and at J to 3 bases, leaving 7 bases not matched to a gene. The CDR3 has 15 residues. The CDR3 DNA reads as TGTGCCAGTAGTATTTCTGGGACAGATAAAGAGACCCAGTACTTC. Translating gives CASSISGTDKETQYF. Filled out from reference TRBV19 and TRBJ2-5, the complete variable domain reads DGGITQSPKYLFRKEGQNVTLSCEQNLNHDAMYWYRQDPGQGLRLIYYSQIVNDFQKGDIAEGYSVSREKKESFPLTVTSAQKNPTAFYLCASSISGTDKETQYFGPGTRLLVL.

This clonotype was seen more than once but under ten times. The chain is built from TRBV5-1 and TRBJ1-2; the match to TRBD1 covers 10 bases. The junction had 3 bases not matched to a gene; V was cut back by 0 bases and J by 4 bases. The germline gives CDR1 SGHRS, CDR2 YFSETQ. CDR3 length: 15 amino acids. DNA of the CDR3: TGCGCCAGCAGCTTGGCGGGGACAGGGGCCTATGGCTACACCTTC. Its translation: CASSLAGTGAYGYTF. Variable domain in full (rest from reference TRBV5-1 and TRBJ1-2): KAGVTQTPRYLIKTRGQQVTLSCSPISGHRSVSWYQQTPGQGLQFLFEYFSETQRNKGNFPGRFSGRQFSNSRSEMNVSTLELGDSALYLCASSLAGTGAYGYTFGSGTRLTVV.

V usage is TRBV19 and J usage is TRBJ2-5; D remains ambiguous. The CDR3 totals 13 residues. V lost 4 bases to trimming and J lost 4 bases, with 10 bases between them. Germline V gene sequence: CDR1 LNHDA, CDR2 SQIVND (reference sequence). CDR3: CASSSGKGETQYF. The CDR3 coding sequence is TGTGCCAGTAGTAGTGGGAAGGGAGAGACCCAGTACTTC.

Only a few counts were recorded for this clonotype. J is TRBJ1-2 and V is TRBV12-3 or TRBV12-4, with TRBD1 matching 8 bases. V was clipped by 6 bases and J by 8 bases; unmatched bases: 11. This CDR3 is built from 14 residues. The CDR3 nucleotides read TGTGCCAGCAGAAGATACCCGGACAGGGAGGGCTACACCTTC. This encodes CASRRYPDREGYTF.

This clonotype was seen a few times. The chain recombines TRBV30 with TRBJ2-3; 9 bases are a match to TRBD2. V dropped 2 bases and J dropped 6; count of bases not matched to a gene: 9. The CDR3 has 15 residues. The germline gives CDR1 GTSNPN, CDR2 SVGIG (reference sequence). The CDR3 sequence: CAWSSGGGARDTQYF. The CDR3 bases are TGTGCCTGGAGTAGTGGCGGGGGGGCCCGGGATACGCAGTATTTT.

J is TRBJ2-3 and V is TRBV19; 7 nucleotides match TRBD1. Germline CDR1 reads LNHDA; CDR2 reads SQIVND (reference sequence). The CDR3 has 13 residues. V trimming: 10 bases; J trimming: 1 base; junction bases outside the gene matches: 5. The CDR3 nucleotides are TGTGCCACCAGGGGGTCAGGCACAGATACGCAGTATTTT. Its translation: CATRGSGTDTQYF. Combining the CDR3 with reference TRBV19 and TRBJ2-3 gives the whole variable domain DGGITQSPKYLFRKEGQNVTLSCEQNLNHDAMYWYRQDPGQGLRLIYYSQIVNDFQKGDIAEGYSVSREKKESFPLTVTSAQKNPTAFYLCATRGSGTDTQYFGPGTRLTVL.

The table lists this clonotype with a few counts. The gene calls are TRBV2 and TRBJ2-5; 13 nucleotides match TRBD2. CDR3 length: 16 amino acids. The V gene's germline CDR1 is SNHLY and CDR2 FYNNEI. The J segment lost 6 bases and the V segment lost 5 bases, leaving 9 bases of the junction unmatched. DNA for the CDR3: TGTGCCAGCAGTCTACTAGCGGGGGGGGCCCGGCAGACCCAGTACTTC. Translating it yields CASSLLAGGARQTQYF. The whole variable domain, remainder taken from reference TRBV2 and TRBJ2-5, is EPEVTQTPSHQVTQMGQEVILRCVPISNHLYFYWYRQILGQKVEFLVSFYNNEISEKSEIFDDQFSVERPDGSNFTLKIRSTKLEDSAMYFCASSLLAGGARQTQYFGPGTRLLVL.

This clonotype was seen more than once but under ten times. The J gene is TRBJ2-5, the V gene TRBV12-3 or TRBV12-4, with D perhaps matching TRBD2 (6 bases). Trimming removed 3 bases at V and 5 bases at J, with 16 bases between. This CDR3 comprises 15 residues. The CDR3 region has the DNA TGTGCCAGCAGTTTGGATGGGCGGGGAAGGGAGACCCAGTACTTC. This sequence encodes CASSLDGRGRETQYF.

The table lists this clonotype with a few counts. The chain combines TRBV30 with TRBJ1-5, with D possibly being TRBD1 (6 bases). Germline values: CDR1 GTSNPN, CDR2 SVGIG (reference sequence). CDR3 length equals 15 residues. The V end lost 4 bases, the J end lost 5 bases, and 18 bases lay between the germline ends. CDR3 region: CAWKTPGAGYQPQHF. As DNA, the CDR3 is TGTGCCTGGAAGACTCCAGGGGCTGGTTATCAGCCCCAGCATTTT.

This sequence joins TRBV4-1 and TRBJ2-7; 7 bases map to TRBD1. Germline V lookup: CDR1 MGHRA, CDR2 YSYEKL. V shed 4 bases and J 2 bases; nucleotides not matched to a gene: 17. The CDR3 extends over 18 amino acids. The CDR3 DNA is TGCGCCAGCAGCCCGATCCAACTAAAGACAGGGTTTACCTACGAGCAGTACTTC. Protein sequence: CASSPIQLKTGFTYEQYF.

J is TRBJ1-6 and V is TRBV6-5; D is unresolved. The V gene's germline CDR1 is MNHEY and CDR2 SVGAGI. V lost 2 bases to trimming and J lost 7 bases, with 6 bases between them. The CDR3 extends over 13 amino acids. In DNA, the CDR3 is TGTGCCAGCAGTTACGAGCCGAATTCACCCCTCCACTTT. This encodes CASSYEPNSPLHF.

V usage is TRBV19 and J usage is TRBJ1-1; D gene unclear. The CDR3 covers 13 residues. V was trimmed by 5 bases and J by 4 bases, leaving 11 bases between them. Germline V gives CDR1 LNHDA, CDR2 SQIVND (reference sequence). This CDR3 is CASSGSISTEAFF. The CDR3 coding sequence is TGTGCCAGTAGTGGCAGCATCAGCACTGAAGCTTTCTTT.